Included here is one T cell receptor beta chain sequence, with context. Its antigen is as yet unknown. The data were obtained in a study of vaccination effects on CD4 cells after COVID-19. It was after approximately 11 days of culture that CD4+ T cells were isolated. The V end was cut by 4 bases, the J end by 7 bases, with 13 bases between. Germline assignment: CDR1 SGHNT and CDR2 YENEEA. The CDR3 contains 13 residues. The repertoire was sequenced with immunoSEQ multiplex PCR; TCRdb's copy has only in-frame clones and lacks some. The sample records about 51,000 clones, around 74% being singletons. Study-wide points: Convalescents' spike-reactive clones after vaccination were mainly made up of new clones that the vaccine induced. Clonal contraction was marked in infection- and vaccine-induced clones late after vaccination.

The chain couples TRBV11-3 to TRBJ1-1; D is ambiguous. This receptor was taken from a human donor who had a prior SARS-CoV-2 infection. The input for sequencing was CD4+ T cells from PBMCs cultured without peptide, taken before COVID-19 vaccination. CDR3: CASSSPALFEAFF. The CDR3 DNA sequence: TGTGCCAGCAGCTCCCCTGCCCTTTTTGAAGCTTTCTTT.